Listed below are T cell receptor beta chains from one sample, sequenced in a study of T-cell reconstitution after alpha-beta-depleted transplantation in children. TCRdb independently ran MiXCR on the PCR reads; one entry per CDR3 protein. The data hold hundreds of thousands of distinct CDR3 sequences, with around 23% observed a single time. The starting material was PBMCs, mostly from graft donor cells, obtained 360 days after TCRalphabeta/CD19-depleted stem cell transplant. These receptors originate from a boy under two years old who had a stem cell transplant for acute myeloid leukemia, so the T cells may come from the graft donor. Each CDR3 is given with its conserved first and last residue. D genes are given only for firm matches. Size values are once, few and many counts, or a class for expanded clones, and some rows have none.

J: TRBJ2-1
size: many
D: TRBD1
length: 16
V: TRBV28
CDR3: CASSSSRTGWYNEQFF
DNA: TGTGCCAGCAGTTCCTCCCGGACAGGGTGGTACAATGAGCAGTTCTTC

J: TRBJ2-1
size: .
D: TRBD2
length: 15
V: TRBV3-1
CDR3: CASSTQRGAINEQFF
DNA: TGTGCCAGCAGCACCCAGCGGGGGGCTATCAATGAGCAGTTCTTC

J: TRBJ2-3
size: few
D: TRBD2
length: 18
V: TRBV15
CDR3: CATSRDVRGGTRTDTQYF
DNA: TGTGCCACCAGCAGAGATGTACGCGGGGGGACCCGCACAGATACGCAGTATTTT

J: TRBJ2-3
size: many
D: TRBD2
length: 13
V: TRBV12-3/TRBV12-4
CDR3: CASIPLAGVVQYF
DNA: TGTGCCAGCATCCCACTAGCGGGGGTGGTGCAGTATTTT

J: TRBJ1-1
size: many
D: .
length: 12
V: TRBV12-3/TRBV12-4
CDR3: CASSFPPGAAFF
DNA: TGTGCCAGCAGTTTCCCGCCAGGAGCGGCTTTCTTT

J: TRBJ2-1
size: many
D: TRBD2
length: 16
V: TRBV28
CDR3: CASTAGGPSTYNEQFF
DNA: TGTGCCAGCACGGCGGGGGGCCCTTCTACCTACAATGAGCAGTTCTTC

J: TRBJ2-5
size: few
D: .
length: 13
V: TRBV13
CDR3: CASSLQHQETQYF
DNA: TGTGCCAGCAGCTTACAGCACCAAGAGACCCAGTACTTC

J: TRBJ1-5
size: .
D: .
length: 13
V: TRBV6-1
CDR3: CASKGDSNQPQHF
DNA: TGTGCCAGCAAGGGAGACAGCAATCAGCCCCAGCATTTT

J: TRBJ1-1
size: .
D: .
length: 11
V: TRBV15
CDR3: CATQGLTEAFF
DNA: TGTGCCACCCAGGGGCTCACTGAAGCTTTCTTT

J: TRBJ1-2
size: .
D: .
length: 13
V: TRBV6-5
CDR3: CASSSRGIYGYTF
DNA: TGTGCCAGCAGTTCCCGCGGGATCTATGGCTACACCTTC

J: TRBJ2-1
size: .
D: .
length: 16
V: TRBV14
CDR3: CASSQDWAPSYNEQFF
DNA: TGTGCCAGCAGCCAAGATTGGGCTCCCTCCTACAATGAGCAGTTCTTC

J: TRBJ1-5
size: many
D: .
length: 13
V: TRBV21-1
CDR3: CASRIGPNQPQHF
DNA: TGTGCCAGCAGGATAGGCCCTAATCAGCCCCAGCATTTT

J: TRBJ1-4
size: .
D: .
length: 13
V: TRBV19
CDR3: CASSLVYGEKLFF
DNA: TGTGCCAGTAGCCTGGTTTATGGAGAAAAACTGTTTTTT

J: TRBJ1-6
size: .
D: TRBD1
length: 18
V: TRBV5-1
CDR3: CASSLLAGQGLNNSPLHF
DNA: TGCGCCAGCAGCTTGCTAGCGGGACAGGGCCTCAATAATTCACCCCTCCACTTT

J: TRBJ2-5
size: .
D: TRBD1
length: 14
V: TRBV29-1
CDR3: CSVAVTGRWETQYF
DNA: TGCAGCGTTGCGGTGACAGGGAGATGGGAGACCCAGTACTTC

J: TRBJ2-2
size: .
D: .
length: 15
V: TRBV11-3
CDR3: CASSWGADYTGELFF
DNA: TGTGCCAGCAGCTGGGGGGCAGACTACACCGGGGAGCTGTTTTTT

J: TRBJ1-1
size: many
D: .
length: 12
V: TRBV20-1
CDR3: CSAPTGGPEAFF
DNA: TGCAGTGCCCCAACGGGTGGGCCTGAAGCTTTCTTT

J: TRBJ1-1
size: many
D: .
length: 12
V: TRBV6-6
CDR3: CASSYSRTEAFF
DNA: TGTGCCAGCAGTTACTCACGCACTGAAGCTTTCTTT

J: TRBJ1-2
size: many
D: TRBD1
length: 14
V: TRBV6-1
CDR3: CASSQKQGVRGYTF
DNA: TGTGCCAGTTCTCAAAAGCAGGGGGTTCGTGGCTACACCTTC

J: TRBJ2-3
size: .
D: TRBD2
length: 18
V: TRBV10-3
CDR3: CAISDKNKGRGVSDTQYF
DNA: TGTGCCATCAGTGACAAAAATAAGGGACGGGGGGTCTCTGATACGCAGTATTTT

J: TRBJ2-5
size: few
D: .
length: 14
V: TRBV12-3/TRBV12-4
CDR3: CASRRTARQETQYF
DNA: TGTGCCAGCAGAAGGACAGCGAGGCAGGAGACCCAGTACTTC

J: TRBJ1-6
size: .
D: TRBD1
length: 15
V: TRBV20-1
CDR3: CSARAPGTGNSPLHF
DNA: TGCAGTGCTAGGGCCCCCGGGACAGGCAATTCACCCCTCCACTTT

J: TRBJ1-6
size: many
D: TRBD1
length: 15
V: TRBV5-5
CDR3: CASSVGTGHSSPLHF
DNA: TGTGCCAGCAGCGTCGGGACAGGCCATAGTTCACCCCTCCACTTT

J: TRBJ2-5
size: many
D: .
length: 12
V: TRBV7-2
CDR3: CASSLASPAQYF
DNA: TGTGCCAGCAGCTTAGCGTCTCCAGCCCAGTACTTC

J: TRBJ2-1
size: .
D: .
length: 13
V: TRBV15
CDR3: CATSNSWANEQFF
DNA: TGTGCCACCAGTAACTCCTGGGCGAATGAGCAGTTCTTC